Presented here are 16 T cell receptor beta chains from one specimen sequenced in a study of tumor-infiltrating lymphocytes in primary liver carcinoma. Blood RNA was derived from unsorted whole blood, and germline DNA was extracted too. The input was 450 to 550 ng total RNA; TCR beta cDNA was made from it with a constant-region primer. ARM-PCR was slightly modified, and three nested multiplex PCR rounds with it gave rise to the TCR beta libraries. Forward primers for TRBV1-TRBV30 and a C-beta reverse primer served the first two PCR rounds, at roughly 10 cycles each. MiXCR was run by TCRdb on the multiplex PCR reads, yielding one entry per CDR3 protein. The data hold hundreds of thousands of distinct CDR3 sequences, with about 50% observed a single time. The source material was peripheral blood. These receptors were collected from a woman in her 30s with primary liver carcinoma and hepatitis B virus infection.

At least ten counts were recorded for this clonotype. V and J are TRBV6-1 and TRBJ1-2, with unresolved D. Germline V CDR1 and CDR2: MNHNS, SASEGT. The CDR3 consists of 16 residues. The V end was cut by 8 bases, the J end by 0 bases, with 19 bases between. As DNA, the CDR3 is TGTGCCAGCGGAAACCAACGGCCGGGAGCTAACTATGGCTACACCTTC. This sequence encodes CASGNQRPGANYGYTF.

As for this clonotype: A much larger clone sits a single nucleotide away, making a read error possible. As DNA, the CDR3 is TGCAGCGTTTGTGGTGGGAACGGCCAGCCCCAGCATTTT. Translation: CSVCGGNGQPQHF. The chain employs TRBV29-1 and TRBJ1-5, with D unresolved. Germline V CDR1 and CDR2: SQVTM, ANQGSEA. The CDR3 is made up of 13 amino acids. Deletions cut 5 bases from V and 7 bases from J, with 15 bases between.

V is TRBV20-1 and J is TRBJ2-2; TRBD2 aligns across 11 bases. With 0 bases clipped from V and 5 bases from J, the junction kept 11 bases outside the gene matches. The length of the CDR3 is 18 residues. The germline gives CDR1 DFQATT, CDR2 SNEGSKA (reference sequence). CDR3 region: CSARDDSSRLAGTGELFF. CDR3 DNA sequence: TGCAGTGCTAGAGATGACTCTTCTCGACTAGCGGGAACCGGGGAGCTGTTTTTT.

The CDR3 is CASSSTLVLAGGSSTGELFF. CDR3 nucleotides: TGTGCCAGCAGCTCAACCCTAGTGCTAGCGGGAGGCTCTTCCACCGGGGAGCTGTTTTTT. The chain recombines TRBV11-3 with TRBJ2-2, with 11 positions matching TRBD2. The V gene's germline CDR1 is SGHNT and CDR2 YENEEA. The CDR3 is 20 amino acids. V dropped 4 bases and J dropped 4; count of bases not matched to a gene: 17.

Remarks on this clonotype: At one end the junction does not follow the germline gene, possibly because of a read error. The CDR3 coding sequence is TGTGCCTGCAGCCCTAGCGGGAGGGCCCTCGGTACGCAGTATTTT. It codes for CACSPSGRALGTQYF. The chain combines TRBV12-3 or TRBV12-4 with TRBJ2-3; TRBD2 matches at 12 bases. CDR3 length equals 15 residues.

Concerning this clonotype itself: An end of the junction differs from the germline gene, which may be a read error. This sequence joins TRBV11-1 and TRBJ1-1; D is perhaps TRBD1 (5 bases). This CDR3 spans 14 amino acids. Germline assignment: CDR1 SGHAT and CDR2 FQDESV (reference sequence). This chain's CDR3 is CASSLGQGNTGAFF. CDR3 DNA sequence: TGTGCCAGCAGTTTAGGGCAGGGCAACACTGGAGCGTTCTTT. The full variable domain, completed using reference TRBV11-1 and TRBJ1-1, is EAEVAQSPRYKITEKSQAVAFWCDPISGHATLYWYRQILGQGPELLVQFQDESVVDDSQLPKDRFSAERLKGVDSTLKIQPAELGDSAMYLCASSLGQGNTGAFFGQGTRLTVV.

The chain joins TRBV4-2 to TRBJ2-7; D unresolved. Germline values: CDR1 LGHNA, CDR2 YNFKEQ. Trimming took off 3 bases at V and 2 bases at J, with 14 bases between the two ends. The CDR3 contains 15 residues. The CDR3 spells CASSQTPDLAYEQYF. The CDR3 DNA is TGTGCCAGCAGCCAGACCCCTGACCTAGCCTACGAGCAGTACTTC.

This clonotype was detected a few times. The rearrangement uses TRBV6-6 and TRBJ2-3; 7 nucleotides align to TRBD2. The J segment lost 1 base and the V segment lost 5 bases, leaving 9 bases of the junction unmatched. Germline CDR1 reads MNHNY; CDR2 reads SVGAGI (reference sequence). The CDR3 is 16 amino acids. Here the CDR3 reads CASSRRGGGGTDTQYF. Here the CDR3 DNA reads TGTGCCAGCAGTCGACGTGGGGGAGGGGGCACAGATACGCAGTATTTT.

The sample holds one count of this clonotype. V and J are TRBV11-3 and TRBJ2-1; 12 bases are a match to TRBD2. The length of the CDR3 is 16 residues. Germline-derived CDR1 and CDR2 are SGHNT and YENEEA. The V gene end was trimmed by 5 bases and the J gene end by 7 bases; junction bases not matched to a gene: 9. CDR3 loop: CASSARDGTSGNEQFF. In DNA, the CDR3 is TGTGCCAGCAGCGCCCGAGATGGGACTAGCGGGAATGAGCAGTTCTTC.

Details on this clonotype: With a much larger clone just one base away, this may be a read error. The rearrangement uses TRBV12-3 or TRBV12-4 and TRBJ1-1; D remains unclear. The V and J ends lost 8 bases and 11 bases respectively, with 21 bases between them. The length of the CDR3 is 13 residues. CDR3 nucleotide sequence: TGTGCCAGCTACCAGGACGGCTTTAACGATGCTTTCTTT. This sequence encodes CASYQDGFNDAFF.

This clonotype was recorded many times. The chain uses TRBV11-2 and TRBJ2-7; TRBD1 agrees at 8 bases. CDR3 size: 17 residues. Germline V gives CDR1 SGHAT, CDR2 FQNNGV. V gave up 4 bases and J gave up 7 bases; unmatched junction bases: 18. CDR3 nucleotides: TGTGCCAGCAGCTCAGGACAGGGAAGTACCAAGCGGTGGGAGCAGTACTTC. Protein sequence: CASSSGQGSTKRWEQYF.

This clonotype was observed many times. The chain joins TRBV6-2 or TRBV6-3 to TRBJ2-1, with D possibly TRBD1 on 6 matching bases. CDR1 MNHEY and CDR2 SVGEGT come from the germline V gene. Deletions cut 5 bases from V and 9 bases from J, with 14 bases between. The CDR3 runs to 13 residues. The CDR3 sequence: CASSPTLRGEQFF. CDR3 sequence (DNA): TGTGCCAGCAGTCCTACACTCAGGGGTGAGCAGTTCTTC.

This clonotype came up a few times. The genes are TRBV6-5 and TRBJ1-1; 9 bases agree with TRBD1. Germline V gene lookup returns CDR1 MNHEY and CDR2 SVGAGI. This CDR3 is 15 amino acids long. With 8 bases clipped from V and 1 base from J, the junction kept 8 bases outside the gene matches. The CDR3: CASLRQGGSNTEAFF. For the CDR3, the DNA is TGTGCCAGCCTGAGACAGGGGGGATCGAACACTGAAGCTTTCTTT.

The V and J genes are TRBV28 and TRBJ2-5; weak D call: TRBD1 (6 bases). Between the trimmed V and J ends, which lost 7 bases and 2 bases, there was a span of 17 bases. The CDR3 runs to 15 residues. CDR1 and CDR2 from the germline V gene are MDHEN and SYDVKM. The CDR3 reads CASKNLQGAQETQYF. The CDR3 nucleotides are TGTGCCAGCAAAAACCTACAGGGTGCACAAGAGACCCAGTACTTC.

The J gene is TRBJ1-1, the V gene TRBV24-1; 7 bases align to TRBD1. This CDR3 comprises 14 residues. The V and J ends lost 3 bases and 5 bases, in that order; junction bases with no gene match: 5. CDR1 and CDR2 (germline): KGHDR, SFDVKD. CDR3 bases: TGTGCCACCAGTGATGAGACAGGGCAAACTGAAGCTTTCTTT. Amino acids: CATSDETGQTEAFF.

V and J are TRBV29-1 and TRBJ2-7, with TRBD1 identical over 8 bases. Germline V gene lookup returns CDR1 SQVTM and CDR2 ANQGSEA. Trimming at V came to 4 bases and at J to 2 bases, leaving 28 bases not matched to a gene. The CDR3 is made up of 21 amino acids. The CDR3 here is CSVAGQVAPGLVRTVPYEQYF. As DNA, the CDR3 is TGCAGCGTTGCGGGACAGGTAGCCCCGGGGCTAGTCCGAACGGTGCCCTACGAGCAGTACTTC.